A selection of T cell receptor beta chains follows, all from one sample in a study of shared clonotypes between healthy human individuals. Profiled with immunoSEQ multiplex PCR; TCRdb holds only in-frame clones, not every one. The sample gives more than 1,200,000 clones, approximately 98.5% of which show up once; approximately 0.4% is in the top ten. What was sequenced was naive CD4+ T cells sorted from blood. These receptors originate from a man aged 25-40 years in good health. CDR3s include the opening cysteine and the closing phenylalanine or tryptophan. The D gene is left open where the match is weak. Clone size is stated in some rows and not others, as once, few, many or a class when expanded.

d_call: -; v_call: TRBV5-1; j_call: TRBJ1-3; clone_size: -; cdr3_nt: TGCGCCAGCAGCTTGAACAGGGCCTCTGGAAACACCATATATTTT; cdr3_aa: CASSLNRASGNTIYF
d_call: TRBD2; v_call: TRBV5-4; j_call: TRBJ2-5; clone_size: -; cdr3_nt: TGTGCCAGCAGCTTAAGACTAGCGGGAGAAGAGACCCAGTACTTC; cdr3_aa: CASSLRLAGEETQYF
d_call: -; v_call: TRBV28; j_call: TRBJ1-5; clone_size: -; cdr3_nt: TGTGCCAGCAGTTTCACGGGGGCTGGCAATCAGCCCCAGCATTTT; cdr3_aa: CASSFTGAGNQPQHF
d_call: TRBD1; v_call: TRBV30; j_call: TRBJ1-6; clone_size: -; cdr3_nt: TGTGCCTGGAGCGGACAGGTCTATAATTCACCCCTCCACTTT; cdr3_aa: CAWSGQVYNSPLHF
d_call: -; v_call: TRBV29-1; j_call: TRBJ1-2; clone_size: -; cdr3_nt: TGCAGCGTTGAAGGCCCCCGGGCAGATCAAAACTATGGCTACACCTTC; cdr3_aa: CSVEGPRADQNYGYTF
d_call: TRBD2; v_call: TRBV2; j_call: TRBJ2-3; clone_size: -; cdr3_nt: TGTGCCAGCGGGCGGGAGGGCCGGGGAGATACGCAGTATTTT; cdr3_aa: CASGREGRGDTQYF
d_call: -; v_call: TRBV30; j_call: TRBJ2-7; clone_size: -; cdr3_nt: TGTGCCTGGAGTGTAATGGGGGCAGGGCCCTACGAGCAGTACTTC; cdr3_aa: CAWSVMGAGPYEQYF
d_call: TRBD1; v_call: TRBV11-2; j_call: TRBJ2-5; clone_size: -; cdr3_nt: TGTGCCAGCAGCTCCCTACCGGGGACAGGGCAAGAGACCCAGTACTTC; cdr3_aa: CASSSLPGTGQETQYF
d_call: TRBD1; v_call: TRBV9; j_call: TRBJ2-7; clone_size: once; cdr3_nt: TGTGCCAGCAGCGTAGGACAGGGTGCCTACGAGCAGTACTTC; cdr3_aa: CASSVGQGAYEQYF
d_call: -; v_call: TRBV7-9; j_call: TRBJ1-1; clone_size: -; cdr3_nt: TGTGCCAGCAGCCTCAGGATGAACACTGAAGCTTTCTTT; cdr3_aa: CASSLRMNTEAFF
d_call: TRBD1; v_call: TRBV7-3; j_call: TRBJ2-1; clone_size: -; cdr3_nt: TGTGCCAGCAGTTCAGGACAGGGCTCCTACAATGAGCAGTTCTTC; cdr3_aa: CASSSGQGSYNEQFF
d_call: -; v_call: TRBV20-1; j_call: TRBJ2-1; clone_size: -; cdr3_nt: TGCAGTGCTCCCTACGTCAATGAGCAGTTCTTC; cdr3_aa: CSAPYVNEQFF
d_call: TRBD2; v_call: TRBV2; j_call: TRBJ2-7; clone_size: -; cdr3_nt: TGTGCCAGCACTACTAGCGGACACTACGAGCAGTACTTC; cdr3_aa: CASTTSGHYEQYF
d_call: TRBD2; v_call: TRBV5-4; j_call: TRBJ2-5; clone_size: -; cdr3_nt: TGTGCCAGCAGCTCTCCCAGGGAGGGGACCCAGTACTTC; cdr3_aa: CASSSPREGTQYF
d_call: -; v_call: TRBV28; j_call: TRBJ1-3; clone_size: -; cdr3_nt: TGTGCCAGCAGTTTACTCAGGGGACCCTCTGGAAACACCATATATTTT; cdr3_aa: CASSLLRGPSGNTIYF
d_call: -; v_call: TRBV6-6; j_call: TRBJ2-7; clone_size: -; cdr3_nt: TGTGCCAGCAGCCGCGATTCCTACGAGCAGTACTTC; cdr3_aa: CASSRDSYEQYF
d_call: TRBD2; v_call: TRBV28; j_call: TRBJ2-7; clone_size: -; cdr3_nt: TGTGCCAGCAGTTTAAGGGTAGCGGGGCTACGCTACGAGCAGTACTTC; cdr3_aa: CASSLRVAGLRYEQYF
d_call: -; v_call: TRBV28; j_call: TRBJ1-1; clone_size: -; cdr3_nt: TGTGCCAGCAGTTTGTCCCAGCCGGACACTGAAGCTTTCTTT; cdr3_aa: CASSLSQPDTEAFF
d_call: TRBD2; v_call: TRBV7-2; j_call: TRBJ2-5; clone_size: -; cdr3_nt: TGTGCCAGCAGCTTAATGGGTAGCGGGGATCAAGAGACCCAGTACTTC; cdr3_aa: CASSLMGSGDQETQYF
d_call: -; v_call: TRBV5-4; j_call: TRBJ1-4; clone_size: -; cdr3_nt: TGTGCCAGCAGCTGCGACAGTGAAAAACTGTTTTTT; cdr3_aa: CASSCDSEKLFF
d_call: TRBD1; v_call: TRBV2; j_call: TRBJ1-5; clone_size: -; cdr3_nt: TGTGCCAGCAGCGGTGATTTCGGGACAGGGGATTATAGCAATCAGCCCCAGCATTTT; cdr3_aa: CASSGDFGTGDYSNQPQHF
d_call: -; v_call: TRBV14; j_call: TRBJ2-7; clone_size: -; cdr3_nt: TGTGCCAGCAGCCAAGGGACCGCTTGGGGAAGGCCCTACGAGCAGTACTTC; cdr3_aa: CASSQGTAWGRPYEQYF
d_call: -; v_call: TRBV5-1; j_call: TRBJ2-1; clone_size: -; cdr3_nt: TGCGCCAGCAGCGTCGGGATTCTCTACAATGAGCAGTTCTTC; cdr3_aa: CASSVGILYNEQFF
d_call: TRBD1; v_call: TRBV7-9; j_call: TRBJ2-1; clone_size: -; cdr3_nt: TGTGCCACCCCCAAAGGGACAGGGCTGTACAATGAGCAGTTCTTC; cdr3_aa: CATPKGTGLYNEQFF
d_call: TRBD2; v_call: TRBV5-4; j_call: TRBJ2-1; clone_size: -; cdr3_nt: TGTGCCAGCAGCTCCGGGAGGGACTACAATGAGCAGTTCTTC; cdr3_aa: CASSSGRDYNEQFF
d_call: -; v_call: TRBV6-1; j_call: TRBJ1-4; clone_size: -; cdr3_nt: TGTGCCAGCAGTGAGTCGGGTGAAAAACTGTTTTTT; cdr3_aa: CASSESGEKLFF
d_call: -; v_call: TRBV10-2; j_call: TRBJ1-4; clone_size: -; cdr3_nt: TGCGCCAGCAGTTCCAGGGGAAATGAAAAACTGTTTTTT; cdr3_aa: CASSSRGNEKLFF
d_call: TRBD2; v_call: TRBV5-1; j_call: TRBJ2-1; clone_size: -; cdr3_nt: TGCGCCAGCAGCCTTGTTTTAGCGGGATTAGATGAGCAGTTCTTC; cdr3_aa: CASSLVLAGLDEQFF
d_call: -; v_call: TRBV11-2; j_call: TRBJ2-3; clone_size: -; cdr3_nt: TGTGCCAGCAGCTTACTTCGTCAGGATACGCAGTATTTT; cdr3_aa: CASSLLRQDTQYF
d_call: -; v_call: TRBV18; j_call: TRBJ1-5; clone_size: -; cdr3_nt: TGTGCCAGCTCACCACGGAGTTCTCAGCCCCAGCATTTT; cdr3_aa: CASSPRSSQPQHF
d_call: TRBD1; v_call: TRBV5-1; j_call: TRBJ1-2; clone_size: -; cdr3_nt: TGCGCCAGCAGCTTGGTAGGGACAGACTATGGCTACACCTTC; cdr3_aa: CASSLVGTDYGYTF
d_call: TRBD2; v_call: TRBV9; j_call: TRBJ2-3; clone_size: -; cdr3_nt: TGTGCCAGCAGCCCGAAGACTAGCGGGAGTACAGATACGCAGTATTTT; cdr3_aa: CASSPKTSGSTDTQYF
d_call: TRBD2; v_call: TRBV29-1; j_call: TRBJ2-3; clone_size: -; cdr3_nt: TGCAGCTCCTGGACGGGAGGGATCACAGATACGCAGTATTTT; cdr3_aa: CSSWTGGITDTQYF
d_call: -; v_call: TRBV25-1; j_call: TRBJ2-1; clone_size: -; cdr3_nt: TGTGCCAGCAGTGGAGCCACACAGGGTGGGTCCTACAATGAGCAGTTCTTC; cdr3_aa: CASSGATQGGSYNEQFF
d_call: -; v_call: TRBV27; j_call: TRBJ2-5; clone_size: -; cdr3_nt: TGTGCCAGCAGTTTATCGAGGTCAGGAGAAGAGACCCAGTACTTC; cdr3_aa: CASSLSRSGEETQYF
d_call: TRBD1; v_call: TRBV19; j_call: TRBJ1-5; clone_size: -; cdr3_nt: TGTGCCAGTACTCCCGACAGGGCTAGCAATCAGCCCCAGCATTTT; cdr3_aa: CASTPDRASNQPQHF
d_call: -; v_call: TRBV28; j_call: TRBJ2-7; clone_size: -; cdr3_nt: TGTGCCAGCACCGAGGGACAAGCCAACGAGCAGTACTTC; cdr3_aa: CASTEGQANEQYF
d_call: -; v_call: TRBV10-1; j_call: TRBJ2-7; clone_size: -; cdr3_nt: TGCGCCAACCCGCCCTCCGGTCCCTACGAGCAGTACTTC; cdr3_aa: CANPPSGPYEQYF
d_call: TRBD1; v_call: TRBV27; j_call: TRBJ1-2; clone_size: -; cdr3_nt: TGTGCCAGCAGTCCACAGGGGTACCTGTTTGGCTACACCTTC; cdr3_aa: CASSPQGYLFGYTF
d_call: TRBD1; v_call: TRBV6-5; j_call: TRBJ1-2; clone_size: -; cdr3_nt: TGTGCCAGCAGTTACTCCGGGACAGGGGGAGATGGCTACACCTTC; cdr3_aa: CASSYSGTGGDGYTF
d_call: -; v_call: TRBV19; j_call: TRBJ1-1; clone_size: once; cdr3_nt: TGTGCCAGTAGTGTCCAGGGGACGCCGAACACTGAAGCTTTCTTT; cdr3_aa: CASSVQGTPNTEAFF